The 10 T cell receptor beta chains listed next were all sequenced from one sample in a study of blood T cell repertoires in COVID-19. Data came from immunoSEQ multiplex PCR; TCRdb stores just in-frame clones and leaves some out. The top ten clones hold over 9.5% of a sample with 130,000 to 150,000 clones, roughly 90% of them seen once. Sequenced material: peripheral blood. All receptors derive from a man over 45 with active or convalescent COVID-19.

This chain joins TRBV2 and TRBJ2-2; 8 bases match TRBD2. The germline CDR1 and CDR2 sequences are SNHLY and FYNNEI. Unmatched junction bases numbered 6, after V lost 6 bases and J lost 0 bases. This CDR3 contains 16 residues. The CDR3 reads CASSGPGLANTGELFF. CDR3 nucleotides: TGTGCCAGCAGCGGCCCGGGACTAGCGAACACCGGGGAGCTGTTTTTT.

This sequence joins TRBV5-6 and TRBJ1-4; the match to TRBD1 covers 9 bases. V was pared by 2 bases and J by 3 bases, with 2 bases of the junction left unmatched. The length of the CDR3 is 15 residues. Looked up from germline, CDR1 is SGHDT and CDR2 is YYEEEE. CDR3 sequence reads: CASSLRTGANEKLFF. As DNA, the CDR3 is TGTGCCAGCAGCTTACGGACAGGGGCTAATGAAAAACTGTTTTTT. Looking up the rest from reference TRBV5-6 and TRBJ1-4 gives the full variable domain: DAGVTQSPTHLIKTRGQQVTLRCSPKSGHDTVSWYQQALGQGPQFIFQYYEEEERQRGNFPDRFSGHQFPNYSSELNVNALLLGDSALYLCASSLRTGANEKLFFGSGTQLSVL.

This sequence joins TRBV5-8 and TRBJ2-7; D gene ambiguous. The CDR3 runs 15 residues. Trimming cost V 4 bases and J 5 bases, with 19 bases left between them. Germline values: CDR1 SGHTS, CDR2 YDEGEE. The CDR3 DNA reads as TGTGCCAGCAGCCTCACCCCGTACACGAACGACGAGCAGTACTTC. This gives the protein CASSLTPYTNDEQYF.

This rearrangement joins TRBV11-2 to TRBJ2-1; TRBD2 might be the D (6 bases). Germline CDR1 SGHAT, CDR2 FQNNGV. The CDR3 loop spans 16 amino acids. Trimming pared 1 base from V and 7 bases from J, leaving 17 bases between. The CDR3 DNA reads TGTGCCAGCAGCTTAGGAGGGGCCGGACTAATAAATGAGCAGTTCTTC. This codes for CASSLGGAGLINEQFF.

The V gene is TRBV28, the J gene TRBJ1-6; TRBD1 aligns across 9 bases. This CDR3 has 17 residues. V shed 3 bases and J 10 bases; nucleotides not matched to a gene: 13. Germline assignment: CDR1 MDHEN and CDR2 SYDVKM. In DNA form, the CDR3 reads TGTGCCAGCAGTTTTGGGGCGGGAGACAGGGGGAAATCACCCCTCCACTTT. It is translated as CASSFGAGDRGKSPLHF. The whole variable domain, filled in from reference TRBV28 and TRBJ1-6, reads DVKVTQSSRYLVKRTGEKVFLECVQDMDHENMFWYRQDPGLGLRLIYFSYDVKMKEKGDIPEGYSVSREKKERFSLILESASTNQTSMYLCASSFGAGDRGKSPLHFGNGTRLTVT.

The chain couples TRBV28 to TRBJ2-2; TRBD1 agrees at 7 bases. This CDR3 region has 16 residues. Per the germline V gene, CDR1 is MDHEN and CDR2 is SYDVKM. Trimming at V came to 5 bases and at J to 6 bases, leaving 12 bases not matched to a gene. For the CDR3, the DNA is TGTGCCAGCAGTCGCAGGGACAGAATTTGGGCCGGGGAGCTGTTTTTT. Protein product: CASSRRDRIWAGELFF.

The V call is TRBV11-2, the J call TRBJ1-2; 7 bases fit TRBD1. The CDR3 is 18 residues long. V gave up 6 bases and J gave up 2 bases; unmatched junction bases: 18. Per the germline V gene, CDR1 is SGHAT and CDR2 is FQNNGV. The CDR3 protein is CASRSIKLQGQQNYGYTF. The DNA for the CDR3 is TGTGCCAGCAGATCAATTAAGTTACAGGGACAGCAAAACTATGGCTACACCTTC.

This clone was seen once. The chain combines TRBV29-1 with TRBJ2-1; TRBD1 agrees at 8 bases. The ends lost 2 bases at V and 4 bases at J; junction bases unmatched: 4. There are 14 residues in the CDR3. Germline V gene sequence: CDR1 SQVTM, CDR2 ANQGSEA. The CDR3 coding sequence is TGCAGCGTTGAACAGGGGGCGACGTACAATGAGCAGTTCTTC. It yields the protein CSVEQGATYNEQFF.

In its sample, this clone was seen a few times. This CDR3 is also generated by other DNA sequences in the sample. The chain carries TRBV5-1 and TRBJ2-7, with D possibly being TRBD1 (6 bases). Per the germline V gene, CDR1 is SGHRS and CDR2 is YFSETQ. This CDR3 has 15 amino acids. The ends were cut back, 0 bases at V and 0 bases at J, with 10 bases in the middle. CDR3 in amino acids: CASSLVPGASYEQYF. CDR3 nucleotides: TGCGCCAGCAGCTTGGTGCCAGGGGCCTCCTACGAGCAGTACTTC.

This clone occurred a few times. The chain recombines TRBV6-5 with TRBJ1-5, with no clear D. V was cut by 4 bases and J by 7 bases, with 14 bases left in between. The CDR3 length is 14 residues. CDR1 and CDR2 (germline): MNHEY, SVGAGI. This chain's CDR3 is CASSLNREYQPQHF. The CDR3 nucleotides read TGTGCCAGCAGTTTAAACAGAGAGTACCAGCCCCAGCATTTT.